This T cell receptor beta chain was documented in a study of cytomegalovirus exposure and HLA in healthy donors. CDR3 length: 16 amino acids. Germline V lookup: CDR1 SGHRS, CDR2 YFSETQ. J was trimmed by 4 bases and V by 4 bases; bases with no gene match: 10. Researchers ran the PCR with 60 Vbeta and 13 Jbeta primers. Original data processing: In a later analysis, some 80 million unique TCR beta chains included roughly 11 million shared by two or more donors. Clones were sequenced by immunoSEQ multiplex PCR, and TCRdb holds only the in-frame ones, with some missing. The V and J calls and clone size come from that table; D and trimming were worked out from the DNA. The table records 150,000 to 200,000 clones, over 60% of them present only once.

This TCR was recovered from a woman aged 45-60 years in good health and CMV-seropositive. The sample comprised PBMCs. The V and J genes are TRBV5-1 and TRBJ2-7, with 11 bases that match TRBD1. CDR3 nucleotide sequence: TGCGCCAGCAGCCCACGGACAGGGGGCGTTGGTTACGAGCAGTACTTC. It codes for CASSPRTGGVGYEQYF.